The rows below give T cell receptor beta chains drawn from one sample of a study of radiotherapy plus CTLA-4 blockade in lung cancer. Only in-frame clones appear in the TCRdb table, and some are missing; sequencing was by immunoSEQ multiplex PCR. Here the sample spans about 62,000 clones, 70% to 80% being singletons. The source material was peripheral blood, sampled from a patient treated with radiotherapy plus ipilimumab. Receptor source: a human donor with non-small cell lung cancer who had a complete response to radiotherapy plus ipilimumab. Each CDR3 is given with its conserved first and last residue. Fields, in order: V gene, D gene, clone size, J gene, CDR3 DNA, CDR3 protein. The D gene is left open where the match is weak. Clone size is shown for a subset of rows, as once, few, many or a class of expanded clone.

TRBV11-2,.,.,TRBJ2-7,TGTGCCAGCAGCTTAGCACAGGGACCCTACGAGCAGTACTTC,CASSLAQGPYEQYF
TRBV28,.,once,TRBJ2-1,TGTGCCAGCAGTCCGCAGTACAATGAGCAGTTCTTC,CASSPQYNEQFF
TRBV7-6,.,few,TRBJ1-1,TGTGCCAGCAGCTTAGACGGGGGCACTGAAGCTTTCTTT,CASSLDGGTEAFF
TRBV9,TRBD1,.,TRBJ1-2,TGTGCCAGCGGACAGGGCTTAAGGGGCTACACCTTC,CASGQGLRGYTF
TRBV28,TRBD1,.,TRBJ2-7,TGTGCCAGCAGCCCGATATCATTCAACAGGGGGCGTCACCCCTACGAGCAATACTTC,CASSPISFNRGRHPYEQYF
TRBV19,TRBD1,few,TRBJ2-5,TGTGCCAGTAGTCCCCCGAGACAGGGTCAGACCCAGTACTTC,CASSPPRQGQTQYF
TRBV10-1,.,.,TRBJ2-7,TGCGCCAGCAGCAGACAGTCGTCCTACGAGCAGTACTTC,CASSRQSSYEQYF
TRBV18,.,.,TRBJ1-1,TGTGCCAGCTCACCGACGACAGCGTCACGGACCCCTGAAGCTTTCTTT,CASSPTTASRTPEAFF
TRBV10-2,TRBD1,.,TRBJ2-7,TGCGCCAGCAGTGCAGGGGGTTCCGGCCCTTTGTGGGAGCAGTACTTC,CASSAGGSGPLWEQYF
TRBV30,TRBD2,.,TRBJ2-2,TGTGCCTGGAGTGTAAAGGGAGGGACCGGGGAGCTGTTTTTT,CAWSVKGGTGELFF
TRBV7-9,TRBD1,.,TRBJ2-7,TGTGCCAGCAGCTTAGGGGACAGCGCTTTTACATCCTACGAGCAGTACTTC,CASSLGDSAFTSYEQYF
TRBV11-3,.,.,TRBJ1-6,TGTGCCAGCAGACTAGGCAATTGGGGATCCTCACCCCTCCACTTT,CASRLGNWGSSPLHF
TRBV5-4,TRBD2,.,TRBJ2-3,TGTGCCAGCAGCTTGGCCTCGCGGGGGGGCAAAGATACGCAGTATTTT,CASSLASRGGKDTQYF
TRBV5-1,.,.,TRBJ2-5,TGCGCCAGCAGCTTGCCTAGAGGCTGGCCTTACCTCCAAGAGACCCAGTACTTC,CASSLPRGWPYLQETQYF
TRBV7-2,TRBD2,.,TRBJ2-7,TGTGCCAGCAGCTTATATCAGGTAGCGGGATACTACGAGCAGTACTTC,CASSLYQVAGYYEQYF
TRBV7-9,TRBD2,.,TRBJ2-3,TGTGCCAGCAGCACTACCTCCTTAGCGGGGGCCGCGGGTTGGTATTTT,CASSTTSLAGAAGWYF
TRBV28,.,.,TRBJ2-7,TGTGCCAGCAGTTTTGGTCTCCGGGGGGCCGAGCAGTACTTC,CASSFGLRGAEQYF
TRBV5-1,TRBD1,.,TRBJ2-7,TGCGCCAGCAGCTTGGGGCTGGACAGGGTATCCGAGCAGTACTTC,CASSLGLDRVSEQYF
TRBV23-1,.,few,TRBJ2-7,TGCGCCAGCAGTCAAACGTGGACAGCCGCCTACGAGCAGTACTTC,CASSQTWTAAYEQYF
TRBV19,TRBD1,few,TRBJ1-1,TGTGCCAGTAGGGACAGGGCATCTGAAGCTTTCTTT,CASRDRASEAFF
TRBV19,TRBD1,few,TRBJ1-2,TGTGCCAGTAGTACTACGGACAGGTGGAACTATGGCTACACCTTC,CASSTTDRWNYGYTF
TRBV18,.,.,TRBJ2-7,.,CASSKSDREYVGQYF
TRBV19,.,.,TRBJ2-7,TGTGCCAGTAGTATTGAGGGTTGGGGCGAGCAGTACTTC,CASSIEGWGEQYF
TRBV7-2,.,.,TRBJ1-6,TGTGCCAGCAGCTTGGCCCAGGGCGACTCACCCCTCCACTTT,CASSLAQGDSPLHF
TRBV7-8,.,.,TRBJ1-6,TGTGCCAGCAGATCAGAGGCCAATTCACCCCTCCACTTT,CASRSEANSPLHF
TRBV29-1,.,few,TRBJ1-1,TGCAGCGCCAAAATCCGACAGAAAGCTTTCTTT,CSAKIRQKAFF
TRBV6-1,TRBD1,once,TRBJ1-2,TGTGCCAGCAGAGACCGGGACAGGGGGAACGGCTACACCTTC,CASRDRDRGNGYTF
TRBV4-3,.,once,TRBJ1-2,TGCGCCAGCAGCCAAGATTTGTTGACAGGTTCCTTAGGCTACACCTTC,CASSQDLLTGSLGYTF
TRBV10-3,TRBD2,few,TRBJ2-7,TGTGCCATCAGTGAGTCCGTTGGTACTAGCGGGAGGGTCTCCTACGAGCAGTACTTC,CAISESVGTSGRVSYEQYF
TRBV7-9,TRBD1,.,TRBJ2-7,TGTGCCAGCAGCTGGGGACAGGGGAAGTTCGGGCCCTACGAGCAGTACTTC,CASSWGQGKFGPYEQYF
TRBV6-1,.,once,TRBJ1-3,TGTGCCAGCAGTTCCCCGACACGCTCTGGAAACACCATATATTTT,CASSSPTRSGNTIYF
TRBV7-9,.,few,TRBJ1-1,TGTGCCAGCATCCAAAACCATCCGGACACTGAAGCTTTCTTT,CASIQNHPDTEAFF
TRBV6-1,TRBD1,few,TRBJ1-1,TGTGCCAGCAAAAGACAGGGCGTCACTGAAGCTTTCTTT,CASKRQGVTEAFF
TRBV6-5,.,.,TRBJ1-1,TGTGCCAGCAGTTACGACTACACTGAAGCTTTCTTT,CASSYDYTEAFF
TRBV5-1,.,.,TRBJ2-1,TGCGCCAGCAGTTATCCGAGCGGGAATGAGCAGTTCTTC,CASSYPSGNEQFF
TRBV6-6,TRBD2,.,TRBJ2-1,TGTGCCAGCAGTTACCGGGCGGGGGGGAAGGATGATGAGCAGTTCTTC,CASSYRAGGKDDEQFF
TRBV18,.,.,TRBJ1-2,TGTGCCAGCTCACCGGGCACCTCTTTTCGGGGCTACACCTTC,CASSPGTSFRGYTF
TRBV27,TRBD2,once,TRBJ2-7,TGTGCCAGCAGTTTATCGGGACTAGCGGACCACGAGCAGTACTTC,CASSLSGLADHEQYF
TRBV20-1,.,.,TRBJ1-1,TGCAGTGTCTCTAGGTCGGGGGAAGCTTTCTTT,CSVSRSGEAFF
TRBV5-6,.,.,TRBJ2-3,TGTGCCAGCAGCTTGGTTCCGCGGGATACGCAGTATTTT,CASSLVPRDTQYF
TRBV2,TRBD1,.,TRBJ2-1,TGTGCCAGCAGTGCCCAACCGGACAGGGCCGCAAGTGAGCAGTTCTTC,CASSAQPDRAASEQFF
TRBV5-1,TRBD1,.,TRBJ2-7,TGCGCCAGTACCGGGACAGGGGTCTCCTACGAGCAGTACTTC,CASTGTGVSYEQYF
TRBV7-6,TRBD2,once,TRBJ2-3,TGTGCCAGTTCACCGTTCCAGCGGGGGAGCACAGATACGCAGTATTTT,CASSPFQRGSTDTQYF
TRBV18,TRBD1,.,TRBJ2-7,TGTGCCAGCTCACCGACCGGGACAGGGATTCGATACGAGCAGTACTTC,CASSPTGTGIRYEQYF
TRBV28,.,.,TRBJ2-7,TGTGCCAGCAGTTCCCGCCTACGTAGCCGGTACGAGCAGTACTTC,CASSSRLRSRYEQYF
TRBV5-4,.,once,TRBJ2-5,TGTGCCAGCAGCCCAGCACAGGGAGTGAGCCAGTACTTC,CASSPAQGVSQYF
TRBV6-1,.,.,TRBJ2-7,TGTGCCAGCAGTGAGCAGGTGAACTACGAGCAGTACTTC,CASSEQVNYEQYF
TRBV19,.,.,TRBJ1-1,TGTGCCAGTAGTATCGCGGCAGGGGATGAAGCTTTCTTT,CASSIAAGDEAFF
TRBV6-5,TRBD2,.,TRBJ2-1,TGTGCCAGCAGTTGGACTAGCGGGGGCGAGCAGTTCTTC,CASSWTSGGEQFF
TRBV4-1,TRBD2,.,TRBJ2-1,TGCGCCAGCAGCCAGGCGGGCGGCAAGCGGGAGGGTCGAGGCAGTGAGCAGTTCTTC,CASSQAGGKREGRGSEQFF
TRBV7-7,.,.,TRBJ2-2,TGTGCCAGCAGCCCCCGGGACACCATCACCACCGGGGAGCTGTTTTTT,CASSPRDTITTGELFF